Following are 28 T cell receptor beta chains from one sample sequenced in a study of T-cell reconstitution after alpha-beta-depleted transplantation in children. Using unique molecular identifiers, the investigators prepared the TCRbeta library. MiXCR, applied by TCRdb to the PCR reads, yields one record per CDR3 protein. The data hold hundreds of thousands of distinct CDR3 sequences, with about 12% observed a single time. The sequencing here drew on PBMCs from the stem cell graft donor, taken from the stem cell graft. Every receptor here comes from a human donor who donated a stem cell graft to a child with combined immunodeficiency.

The sample holds a few counts of this clonotype. This chain joins TRBV4-1 and TRBJ2-1; 9 bases are shared with TRBD2. Germline lookup yields CDR1 MGHRA and CDR2 YSYEKL. The length of the CDR3 is 17 residues. After removal of 0 bases from V and 4 bases from J, the junction contained 7 bases not matched to a gene. In nucleotides, the CDR3 is TGCGCCAGCAGCCAAGAGACTAGCGGACACTCTTACAATGAGCAGTTCTTC. It encodes CASSQETSGHSYNEQFF.

The V and J genes are TRBV27 and TRBJ2-1; 8 bases are shared with TRBD1. This CDR3 is 17 amino acids long. V lost 7 bases, J lost 4 bases, and 15 bases stayed unmatched. Germline CDR1 MNHEY, CDR2 SMNVEV (reference sequence). The CDR3 sequence: CASISPSGTGAYNEQFF. The CDR3 nucleotides are TGTGCCAGCATCTCACCCTCCGGGACAGGAGCTTACAATGAGCAGTTCTTC.

The chain is built from TRBV3-1 and TRBJ2-5, with 11 nucleotides matching TRBD2. The J segment lost 4 bases and the V segment lost 3 bases, leaving 4 bases of the junction unmatched. The CDR3 consists of 15 residues. Germline lookup yields CDR1 LGHDT and CDR2 YNNKEL (reference sequence). The CDR3 coding sequence is TGTGCCAGCAGCCAGACGACTAGCGGGGTAGAGACCCAGTACTTC. This gives the protein CASSQTTSGVETQYF.

This clonotype was counted only a few times. This chain connects TRBV5-1 to TRBJ1-3; a weak D match, TRBD1 (5 bases). V shed 0 bases and J shed 2 bases, with 15 bases lying between them. CDR3 size: 17 residues. Germline assignment: CDR1 SGHRS and CDR2 YFSETQ. CDR3 nucleotide sequence: TGCGCCAGCAGCTTGGCTGCGGGCAGGGCTGCTGGAAACACCATATATTTT. Translation gives CASSLAAGRAAGNTIYF.

The chain couples TRBV5-1 to TRBJ2-7, with 7 bases aligning to TRBD1. The CDR3 runs to 17 residues. Trimming at V came to 5 bases and at J to 3 bases, leaving 17 bases not matched to a gene. Germline CDR1 and CDR2: SGHRS and YFSETQ. CDR3 amino acids: CASSPKTGMGSDYEQYF. The CDR3 nucleotides read TGCGCCAGCAGTCCCAAGACAGGGATGGGTTCTGACTACGAGCAGTACTTC.

This clonotype was recorded a few times. This chain connects TRBV11-1 to TRBJ2-1; 12 bases are a match to TRBD2. Germline V gene sequence: CDR1 SGHAT, CDR2 FQDESV (reference sequence). CDR3 size: 19 residues. With 2 bases clipped from V and 5 bases from J, the junction kept 13 bases outside the gene matches. CDR3 DNA sequence: TGTGCCAGCAGCTTATGGGGGAATCCTAGCGGGGGGGCGAACAATGAGCAGTTCTTC. Translation: CASSLWGNPSGGANNEQFF.

This clonotype was detected a few times. The chain combines TRBV6-5 with TRBJ1-2; no clear D. The CDR3 is 13 amino acids. Trimming took 7 bases from V and 14 from J, leaving 23 bases between them. Germline V CDR1 and CDR2: MNHEY, SVGAGI. This CDR3 is CASTHREREARTF. CDR3 DNA: TGTGCCAGCACTCACCGCGAAAGAGAAGCTAGGACCTTC.

The V gene is TRBV10-3, the J gene TRBJ2-5; the D gene is possibly TRBD2 (6 bases). Trimming pared 0 bases from V and 0 bases from J, leaving 17 bases between. Per the germline V gene, CDR1 is ENHRY and CDR2 is SYGVKD. The CDR3 length is 18 residues. The CDR3, as DNA: TGTGCCATCAGTGAGTCAGGGAGGTCGGCTTATTACCAAGAGACCCAGTACTTC. Translation gives CAISESGRSAYYQETQYF.

This clonotype was counted at least ten times. V gene TRBV4-2 combines with J gene TRBJ1-1; tentative D call: TRBD1 (5 bases). The CDR3 has 15 residues. V shed 2 bases and J shed 5 bases, with 15 bases lying between them. Germline V CDR1 and CDR2: LGHNA, YNFKEQ. CDR3 region: CASSQSPGRGTEAFF. The CDR3 DNA reads as TGTGCCAGCAGCCAATCTCCGGGACGCGGTACTGAAGCTTTCTTT.

The chain recombines TRBV12-3 or TRBV12-4 with TRBJ2-2, with 7 bases fitting TRBD1. The CDR3 consists of 14 residues. The V gene end was trimmed by 6 bases and the J gene end by 7 bases; junction bases not matched to a gene: 8. CDR3 DNA sequence: TGTGCCAGCAGGGCCGGACAGGTGAACGGGGAGCTGTTTTTT. Protein sequence: CASRAGQVNGELFF.

The table lists this clonotype with a few counts. The chain has TRBV6-5 and TRBJ1-4, with a tentative D call TRBD1 (6 bases). Deletions cut 0 bases from V and 4 bases from J, with 15 bases between. The CDR3 loop spans 17 amino acids. Germline V lookup: CDR1 MNHEY, CDR2 SVGAGI. The CDR3 region is CASSYSAGGLINEKLFF. Here the CDR3 DNA reads TGTGCCAGCAGTTACTCGGCGGGGGGCCTTATTAATGAAAAACTGTTTTTT.

This clonotype was seen at least ten times. The V and J genes are TRBV20-1 and TRBJ2-3; 14 nucleotides line up with TRBD2. In germline, CDR1 is DFQATT, CDR2 SNEGSKA (reference sequence). This CDR3 is 16 amino acids long. Trimming removed 6 bases from V and 2 bases from J; junction bases left unmatched: 7. The CDR3 nucleotides read TGCAGTGCCACTGGACTAGCGGGGGGCACCACAGATACGCAGTATTTT. Its protein is CSATGLAGGTTDTQYF.

This clonotype was observed a few times. The CDR3 loop is CASSSDLVGGVFEQYF. The CDR3 DNA reads as TGTGCCAGCAGCTCCGACCTGGTCGGGGGCGTCTTCGAGCAGTACTTC. The chain couples TRBV11-2 to TRBJ2-7, with D possibly called TRBD1 or TRBD2 (6 bases each). The CDR3 spans 16 residues. Germline V gene lookup returns CDR1 SGHAT and CDR2 FQNNGV. The V end lost 4 bases, the J end lost 6 bases, and 22 bases lay between the germline ends.

The J gene is TRBJ1-2, the V gene TRBV7-2; D gene uncertain. Per germline, CDR1 SGHTA and CDR2 FQGNSA. The CDR3 totals 12 residues. V lost 4 bases, J lost 7 bases, and 10 bases lay in between. The CDR3 here is CASSWGIGGYTF. CDR3 in DNA: TGTGCCAGCAGCTGGGGTATCGGTGGCTACACCTTC.

This clonotype was observed at least ten times. This rearrangement joins TRBV11-2 to TRBJ1-2; 9 positions match TRBD1. Germline loops: CDR1 SGHAT, CDR2 FQNNGV. This CDR3 spans 15 amino acids. Trimming cost V 2 bases and J 6 bases; bases outside gene matches: 7. CDR3 in DNA: TGTGCCAGCAGCTTAAGGGGGACAGGGTTGGATGGCTACACCTTC. Its translation is CASSLRGTGLDGYTF.

A few counts support this clonotype. CDR3 residues: CAIRGQNVSSYEQYF. The CDR3 region has the DNA TGTGCCATCAGGGGACAGAACGTAAGCTCCTACGAGCAGTACTTC. This rearrangement joins TRBV10-3 to TRBJ2-7; 7 bases line up with TRBD1. J lost 0 bases, V lost 6 bases, and 8 bases had no gene match. Per germline, CDR1 ENHRY and CDR2 SYGVKD. The CDR3 is 15 residues long.

The sample holds many counts of this clonotype. The chain carries TRBV12-3 or TRBV12-4 and TRBJ2-5, with a tentative D call TRBD2 (6 bases). The CDR3 loop spans 13 amino acids. Trimming stripped 7 bases from V and 4 bases from J, with 13 bases between. The CDR3 sequence is CASTRSGGETQYF. For the CDR3, the DNA is TGTGCCAGCACACGCTCCGGGGGAGAGACCCAGTACTTC.

This clonotype was detected ten times or more. V usage is TRBV29-1 and J usage is TRBJ2-1, with D tentatively TRBD2 (6 bases). Between the trimmed V and J ends, which lost 7 bases and 4 bases, there was a span of 17 bases. Germline loops: CDR1 SQVTM, CDR2 ANQGSEA. The CDR3 spans 14 residues. CDR3 residues: CSGGTPNPYNEQFF. CDR3 DNA: TGCAGCGGCGGGACTCCTAATCCGTACAATGAGCAGTTCTTC.

The rearrangement joins TRBV6-1 to TRBJ2-3; TRBD2 agrees at 13 bases. The CDR3 sequence is 15 residues long. V lost 7 bases and J lost 10; bases outside the gene matches: 11. Germline CDR1 reads MNHNS; CDR2 reads SASEGT. In nucleotides, the CDR3 is TGTGCCAGCAACAGAGGGACTAGCGGGACTTTTGCGCAGTATTTT. Translation gives CASNRGTSGTFAQYF.

This clonotype was detected ten times or more. The chain joins TRBV9 to TRBJ2-5; D is ambiguous. V dropped 1 base and J dropped 2 bases, with 6 bases sitting between them. Germline CDR1 is SGDLS and CDR2 is YYNGEE. The CDR3 extends over 13 amino acids. The chain's CDR3 is CASSVMGQETQYF. In DNA, the CDR3 is TGTGCCAGCAGCGTAATGGGGCAAGAGACCCAGTACTTC. Full variable domain (rest looked up from reference TRBV9 and TRBJ2-5): DSGVTQTPKHLITATGQRVTLRCSPRSGDLSVYWYQQSLDQGLQFLIQYYNGEERAKGNILERFSAQQFPDLHSELNLSSLELGDSALYFCASSVMGQETQYFGPGTRLLVL.

The V call is TRBV7-2, the J call TRBJ1-3; D possibly corresponds to TRBD1 (5 bases). The length of the CDR3 is 17 residues. Germline V lookup: CDR1 SGHTA, CDR2 FQGNSA. V gave up 7 bases and J gave up 0 bases, with 19 bases separating them. The CDR3 sequence is CASTQSNRFGSGNTIYF. The CDR3 DNA is TGTGCCAGCACCCAATCGAACAGGTTCGGCTCTGGAAACACCATATATTTT.

This clonotype occurred many times. The gene calls are TRBV7-2 and TRBJ2-7, with 7 bases fitting TRBD1. The CDR3 sequence is 14 residues long. V was clipped by 5 bases and J by 4 bases; unmatched bases: 8. Per germline, CDR1 SGHTA and CDR2 FQGNSA. The CDR3: CASSIQGFVYEQYF. In DNA form, the CDR3 reads TGTGCCAGCAGCATACAGGGGTTTGTATACGAGCAGTACTTC.

This clonotype has just a few counts. The chain has TRBV5-4 and TRBJ1-3; D is ambiguous. V was cut by 0 bases and J by 4 bases, with 8 bases left in between. Germline CDR1 and CDR2: SGHNT and YYREEE (reference sequence). The CDR3 has 14 amino acids. The CDR3: CASSLGWAGNTIYF. For the CDR3, the DNA is TGTGCCAGCAGCTTGGGCTGGGCGGGAAACACCATATATTTT.

This clonotype came up many times. The chain combines TRBV24-1 with TRBJ2-3; no reliable D call. The CDR3 has 13 amino acids. Germline assignment: CDR1 KGHDR and CDR2 SFDVKD. V lost 8 bases, J lost 2 bases, and 10 bases lay in between. The CDR3 sequence is CATIAADTDTQYF. Written as DNA, the CDR3 is TGTGCCACCATCGCGGCCGACACAGATACGCAGTATTTT.

The chain joins TRBV30 to TRBJ2-7, with D tentatively TRBD1 or TRBD2 (5 bases each). CDR3 size: 14 residues. From germline, CDR1 is GTSNPN and CDR2 SVGIG (reference sequence). V shed 2 bases and J shed 5 bases, with 16 bases lying between them. The CDR3 sequence: CAWSTGTLRDEQYF. The CDR3 DNA sequence: TGTGCCTGGAGTACGGGGACGTTAAGGGACGAGCAGTACTTC.

The table lists this clonotype with a few counts. This chain links TRBV6-5 with TRBJ1-2; D gene ambiguous. CDR3 length equals 13 residues. Germline CDR1 reads MNHEY; CDR2 reads SVGAGI. Trimming shortened V by 0 bases and J by 7 bases, and 9 bases separated the two germline ends. The CDR3 region has the DNA TGTGCCAGCAGTTACTCGAGGGCGGTTGGCTACACCTTC. This codes for CASSYSRAVGYTF.

This clonotype occurred a few times. The V gene is TRBV10-3, the J gene TRBJ2-7; D gene unclear. The CDR3 loop spans 15 amino acids. Germline CDR1 reads ENHRY; CDR2 reads SYGVKD. V lost 5 bases and J 0 bases, leaving 14 bases between the germline ends. The CDR3 nucleotides are TGTGCCATCAGTCCCTCGATTGGTTTCTCCTACGAGCAGTACTTC. Translated, it gives CAISPSIGFSYEQYF.

The chain has TRBV12-3 or TRBV12-4 and TRBJ2-7, with TRBD2 matching 8 bases. Unmatched junction bases numbered 5, after V lost 4 bases and J lost 6 bases. The CDR3 sequence is 13 residues long. CDR3 in amino acids: CASSSGLVTEQYF. In nucleotides, the CDR3 is TGTGCCAGCAGTTCGGGACTAGTCACCGAGCAGTACTTC.